The clone carrying this T cell receptor (beta chain) was seen a few times. Its antigen is unknown. The data derive from a study of T-cell memory formation after mild COVID-19. In TCRdb, the 5' RACE reads were re-called with MiXCR into one record per CDR3 protein. The sample lists about 50,000 distinct CDR3 sequences; 9% to 15% were seen once. Overall study findings and caveats: The appearance of some responding clones in pre-infection memory suggested that cross-reactive memory joined.

Looked up from germline, CDR1 is LGHNA and CDR2 is YSLEER. The V gene lost 0 bases and the J gene lost 5 bases, with 15 bases spanning the gap. This CDR3 has 16 residues. This rearrangement joins TRBV4-3 to TRBJ2-3, with a possible D match to TRBD2 (7 bases). This receptor was taken from a man between 18 and 29 years old who had mild COVID-19 (a few samples of this study predate the infection). Cell type and time point are not known. Material for sequencing was PBMCs or a T cell subset sorted from them (not recorded which). Here the CDR3 reads CASSQDRGAGKDTQYF. Here the CDR3 DNA reads TGCGCCAGCAGCCAAGATCGGGGGGCGGGGAAAGATACGCAGTATTTT.